Listed below are T cell receptor beta chains from one sample, sequenced in a study of T cells expressing NK-cell markers. One entry per CDR3 protein, without DNA, is what TCRdb gives after re-calling the 5' RACE reads. The sample table sets out around 280,000 distinct CDR3 sequences. Sample: blood T cells: a sorted CD56 or NKG2C T cell subset, CD4+ or CD8+ T cells, or bulk PBMC T cells (not recorded which). Receptors were obtained from a young man in good health. CDR3s include the opening cysteine and the closing phenylalanine or tryptophan.

TRBV10-2,TRBJ1-1,CASSEGINTEAFF
TRBV12-3/TRBV12-4,TRBJ1-4,CASSLGTGSEKLFF
TRBV7-2,TRBJ2-7,CASSLVAGNEQYF
TRBV12-3/TRBV12-4,TRBJ2-7,CASSLKSDGEQYF
TRBV5-6,TRBJ2-1,CASSLFSSEQFF
TRBV4-3,TRBJ2-7,CASCQVAGGGYEQYF
TRBV29-1,TRBJ2-7,CSVFDRDYEQYF
TRBV6-5,TRBJ2-7,CASRLAGTGLYEQYF
TRBV12-3/TRBV12-4,TRBJ1-3,CASSFRQGAGNTIYF
TRBV12-3/TRBV12-4,TRBJ2-7,CASMRGPAGSYEQYF
TRBV27,TRBJ2-3,CASSTSVNRNSTDTQYF
TRBV9,TRBJ2-3,CASGQSGTPTDTQYF
TRBV11-2,TRBJ2-6,CASSLTGGYRSGANVLTF
TRBV12-3/TRBV12-4,TRBJ1-1,CASSSQTGGTEAFF
TRBV29-1,TRBJ2-5,CSVEGDRRTSVYQETQYF
TRBV19,TRBJ2-2,CASSAGRMGNTGELFF
TRBV27,TRBJ1-1,CASSTQGTGVRTEAFF
TRBV12-3/TRBV12-4,TRBJ1-1,CASTPTGGMNTEAFF
TRBV3-1,TRBJ2-7,CASSQEPGAEYEQYF
TRBV4-2,TRBJ2-1,CASSQDKGTTYNEQFF
TRBV5-1,TRBJ1-6,CASRDGTGASPLHF
TRBV3-1,TRBJ1-2,CASSRQTIWRAYGYTF
TRBV10-1,TRBJ2-2,CASSGGGGNTGELFF
TRBV5-8,TRBJ1-1,CASSLGLGYTEAFF
TRBV7-2,TRBJ2-1,CASSFGTGWQFF
TRBV24-1,TRBJ1-4,CATSDSGRGSEKLFF
TRBV20-1,TRBJ1-6,CSASSWDTKGSPLHF
TRBV6-5,TRBJ2-1,CASSLRDGLHTYNEQFF
TRBV27,TRBJ2-1,CASSFGWQEFF
TRBV6-6,TRBJ2-7,CASSPDAGEQYF
TRBV5-1,TRBJ1-2,CASSLDVSRGYTF
TRBV4-2,TRBJ2-7,CASSQDLLWEQYF
TRBV6-4,TRBJ2-1,CASSESGASYNEQFF
TRBV24-1,TRBJ2-1,CATRTSGALNEQFF
TRBV5-1,TRBJ2-3,CASSLAVGLQTDTQYF
TRBV7-8,TRBJ2-4,CASSFSARDIQYF
TRBV10-2,TRBJ2-1,CASRRFNEQFF
TRBV5-4,TRBJ2-1,CASSSLARGYNEQFF
TRBV15,TRBJ1-5,CATSRGGGQGGNQPQHF
TRBV10-3,TRBJ1-2,CAITVKGLFYGYTF
TRBV7-2,TRBJ1-1,CASSLKGDTTFF
TRBV29-1,TRBJ1-1,CSNRQGAQNTEAFF
TRBV12-3/TRBV12-4,TRBJ2-7,CASSLAAGYEQYF
TRBV20-1,TRBJ1-1,CSATRTGGDTEAFF
TRBV20-1,TRBJ1-2,CSATFTGTLDGYTF
TRBV12-3/TRBV12-4,TRBJ2-2,CASSIRVLGELFF
TRBV5-6,TRBJ1-1,CASSSWTGPLTTEAFF
TRBV20-1,TRBJ2-4,CSAFRQGIEDIQYF
TRBV14,TRBJ2-4,CASSQVSLADAKNIQYF
TRBV18,TRBJ2-2,CASSPDNPSNTGELFF
TRBV5-6,TRBJ1-2,CASSEDRGSGYTF
TRBV20-1,TRBJ2-1,CSARYGRRSNEQFF
TRBV29-1,TRBJ2-3,CSVEADDTQYF
TRBV5-6,TRBJ2-7,CASRGTASSYEQYF
TRBV18,TRBJ1-5,CASSPDPGRSQPQHF
TRBV4-3,TRBJ2-2,CASSQGQGAVDGELFF
TRBV20-1,TRBJ2-1,CSAGLSGSYNEQFF